This T cell receptor beta chain was sequenced in a study of cytomegalovirus exposure and HLA in healthy donors (TCRdb year 2017). Background on the whole study: An earlier analysis of roughly 610 of the donors reported 276 Gb of sequence data and some 110 million unique TCR beta sequences obtained from around 190 million T cells. Using immunosequencing, the study profiled T cell repertoires from around 670 subjects and related those repertoires to cytomegalovirus serostatus. Alongside the repertoire data, information on donor age, sex, ethnicity and CMV serostatus was compiled. All discovery cohort repertoires had been generated on a single sequencing platform. HLA typing covered class I and class II loci at four-digit resolution. The study was designed to test whether signatures of past pathogen exposure could be identified by cataloging public T cell receptors. An early release covering more than 500 HLA-typed donors comprised roughly 300 gigabases of sequencing data and tens of millions of unique TCR sequences. Several DR-DQ haplotypes were handled as single units for association and clustering, since linkage in the cohort was strong. In a later genetic analysis, genome-wide SNP genotypes for about three fifths of the roughly 670 donors were used, and that subset was treated as a discovery cohort. The study combined high-throughput TCR immunosequencing, statistical association of individual TCRs with disease status, and machine learning to predict cytomegalovirus infection status. To decide whether each TCR beta V gene segment behaved as functional or pseudogenic, an earlier analysis of some 540 of the donors relied on high-throughput TCR beta sequencing. The number of typed donors differed by locus: roughly 629-640 for A, B, C, DRB1 and DQB1; approximately 540 for DQA1; some 590 for DPA1; and about 450 for DPB1. Across 300 to 400 genotyped donors of the cohort, an average of about 250,000 unique TCR beta nucleotide sequences per donor were sequenced, and roughly a sixth of those sequences were non-productive. In the later analysis, no new phenotypic data were used to find candidate immune exposures; instead, reliance was placed on TCR beta sequences and their occurrence across donors. Among the approximately 400 genotyped donors, approximately 82% belonged to the genetic ancestry cluster associated with self-reported Caucasian donors. Along with the approximately 700-subject first cohort, a separate validation cohort of over a hundred different subjects was used. A later analysis re-analyzed previously published TCR beta repertoires from 600 to 850 donors and added high-resolution HLA genotyping to study TCR occurrence patterns.

The cohort consisted of hundreds of healthy bone marrow donors. Cohort members were all nominally healthy when sampled, although unrecorded immune exposures were likely present. The donor tested CMV seronegative and was one of the 352 seronegative cohort members. A peripheral blood sample was collected from each donor, and TCR beta sequencing was performed on peripheral blood mononuclear cells. Genomic DNA was extracted from the blood cell samples with the Qiagen DNeasy Blood Extraction Kit. CDR1 and CDR2 are read off the germline V gene as KGHSH and LQKENI. Reading from cysteine to phenylalanine, the CDR3 counts 12 amino acids. The retained sequence is limited to the CDR3, 36 bases, with the frame set at the first base. V and J lose 4 bases and 4 bases, and a span of 7 bases separates them. Library generation was performed with the immunoSEQ multiplex PCR assay. For the multiplex PCR, a mixture combining 60 forward primers for TCR Vbeta segments and 13 reverse primers for TCR Jbeta segments was used. Amplification of the CDR3 region of rearranged TCR beta genes was performed with a multiplex PCR assay on genomic DNA. On the Illumina HiSeq System, the amplified TCR beta libraries were sequenced as 87-base-pair reads. The original methods were these. A later analysis tallied about 77 million unique TCR beta chains across the 666 repertoires, and around 9.9 million of those chains were shared by two or more donors. A nearest-neighbor algorithm error-corrected the raw reads and collapsed the reads into unique sequences, merging closely related sequences to remove PCR and sequencing errors. CDR3 sequences were aligned to IMGT reference sequences to assign V, D and J gene segments. For a sequence to be retained, at least a six-nucleotide match to both a V gene segment and a J gene segment was required. Rearrangements were classified as productive when the CDR3 lacked stop codons and remained in frame with V and J, and all other rearrangements were classified as non-productive. CDR3 was defined by IMGT convention, running from the second conserved V-encoded cysteine to the conserved J-encoded phenylalanine. The earlier analysis of some 550 of the donors excluded any sequence lacking an unambiguous match to a single V gene segment. In an earlier analysis of about 590 of the donors, a V segment was called functional when productive rearrangements were above 56.7%, and segregating when the standard deviation between donors exceeded 5%. A statistical classification framework was developed to diagnose cytomegalovirus status using the catalog of TCR beta chain sequences. In a later analysis, V and J genes were assigned by comparing TCR nucleotide sequences against IMGT/GENE-DB human TR gene sequences. A later analysis assigned CDR3 sequences and most-parsimonious VDJ recombination scenarios with the TCRdist pipeline. In a later analysis, each TCR beta chain was defined by its CDR3 amino acid sequence together with its V-gene family, and reads without a unique V-gene family were excluded. A later analysis removed 450 to 600 highly shared, low-generation-probability nucleotide sequences to deal with suspected cross-contamination and a sequencing artifact. In a later analysis, a clonal expansion index was calculated for each public chain from normalized within-repertoire ranks of inferred template counts. In a later analysis, generation probabilities were computed with a VDJ recombination model fitted to out-of-frame rearrangements, and the resulting probabilities were checked against IGoR. In a later analysis, hypergeometric tests were used to score TCR-TCR, TCR-HLA and TCR-CMV co-occurrence, with a repertoire-size bias correction applied to TCR pairs. In a later analysis, false discovery rates were estimated by permuting HLA or CMV assignments 20 times. In a later analysis, co-occurring TCRs were grouped using DBSCAN, and TCRdist sequence similarity was added for clustering within HLA-allele-positive subsets. For co-occurrence clustering, repertoires with fewer than 30,000 or more than 120,000 public chains were excluded, along with five repertoires with anomalous nucleotide sharing. TCRdb's version of the immuneACCESS table is confined to in-frame rearrangements and falls short of the full clone set. An unresolved V gene accounts for under half of the shortfall where checked; the remainder is of unknown origin. D and trimming were read from the DNA, whereas the V and J calls and clone size are those reported in that table. The sample table lists some 150,000 clones, about three quarters of them with a count of one. The ten largest clonotypes hold almost 4% of the sample.

What the study reported, not specific to this receptor: The presence/absence analyses assumed that sequencing depth was roughly uniform across donors, and that assumption may not be true. Because HLA typing was unavailable for some donors at each locus, only the typed subset was used in association tests. Some IMGT-functional V segments, including TRBV6-2 and TRBV6-3, could not be told apart with the 87-base-pair reads, so those segments were excluded. A cluster of highly shared sequence variants was judged likely to represent a technical artifact of the sequencing pipeline. In this cohort, only TCR beta chains were sequenced, and detectable features were limited by the absence of alpha or paired-chain data. According to a later analysis, most CMV-associated TCR beta chains appeared to be HLA-restricted, and the HLA associations seemed to be driven largely by CMV exposure. When HLA alleles, especially DR and DQ, strongly co-occurred, TCR associations were difficult to assign to individual alleles. According to a later analysis, TCR association rates differed among HLA loci, with DRB1 alleles showing the most associated TCRs and HLA-C alleles showing the fewest. In an earlier analysis of 587 of the donors, most TCR beta V segments appeared in productive rearrangements about 90% or about 30% of the time, broadly matching IMGT annotations. In a later genetic analysis, a missense DCLRE1C variant was associated with V-gene and J-gene trimming of TCR beta chains, and the association was replicated in an independent cohort. CMV serostatus was the only immune exposure information available for the cohort. In a later analysis, HLA-associated TCR beta chains showed more clonal expansion and lower generation probabilities than non-associated chains that were equally common. Because counts were too low, about 15 rarely observed V segments, including chromosome 9 orphons, were left out of the earlier analysis of 500 to 750 of the donors. A total of around 150 TCR beta chains were listed by the study as associated with cytomegalovirus. While some public TCRs were present in many individuals, most TCR sequences turned up only very rarely across donors. Linkage disequilibrium might explain the correlated functional status among segregating V segments, but an unknown experimental factor could not be excluded. A further reported finding was that TCR beta sequences accurately predicted the HLA-A and HLA-B alleles for most subjects in the first cohort. According to a later analysis, parvovirus B19, influenza, CMV and Epstein-Barr virus appeared linked to several top co-occurrence clusters. A few of the identified cytomegalovirus-associated TCR beta chains were confirmed in vitro to be specific for cytomegalovirus antigens. Cytomegalovirus status was reported to be diagnosed by the classifier with high specificity and sensitivity in both the original and validation cohorts. In a later analysis, some 18,000 TCR beta sequences were associated with specific HLA alleles at a false discovery rate of 0.05. The authors suggested that the approach could potentially be generalized to other disease states and immunological phenotypes. In a later genetic analysis, fewer N-insertions in productive TCRs were reported among donors in an Asian-associated ancestry cluster than the approximately 670-donor mean.

With regard to this clone: Its cognate antigen has yet to be identified. Nothing much larger sits one base from this clone, and base qualities are not available.

The chain is encoded by TRBV18 joined to TRBJ1-1; matching of 6 bases hints at TRBD1 as the D gene. The sample consisted of PBMCs. The receptor's source is a man aged 18 to 30 in good health and CMV-seronegative. This receptor has the CDR3 CASSRDITEAFF. DNA sequence: TGTGCCAGCTCACGGGACATCACTGAAGCTTTCTTT.